Sequencing of this T cell receptor (beta chain) was carried out in a study of metastatic and nonmetastatic thyroid tumors. Looking at the study overall: Where malignant and benign thyroid patients were concerned, repertoires were compared across blood and tumor or nodule tissue. Study results and limitations: Malignant thyroid tumors reportedly had TCR beta diversity that was significantly higher than in benign nodules, in blood and tumor.

Trimming stripped 3 bases from V and 0 bases from J, with 13 bases between. CDR3 size: 16 residues. The germline gives CDR1 MNHNS, CDR2 SASEGT. This clone was recorded a few times. The target antigen is unknown. Each patient went into thyroid surgery without having received any treatment. TCRdb redid the clone calls on the PCR reads using MiXCR. The sample contains around 37,000 clones, less than 25% of which appear only once. Source material: blood. This clonotype was obtained from a female donor with papillary thyroid cancer or a benign thyroid nodule (not recorded which). Some clones in this sample may be carry-over from other donors' samples. This chain joins TRBV6-1 and TRBJ2-3, with D perhaps TRBD2 (6 bases). The DNA for the CDR3 is TGTGCCAGCAGTGACTCCCTAGCGTCTAGCACAGATACGCAGTATTTT. Protein sequence: CASSDSLASSTDTQYF.